Below, one T cell receptor (beta chain) is given with its context. CDR3 length: 16 amino acids. Germline V CDR1 and CDR2: SGHKS, YYEKEE (reference sequence). V shed 2 bases and J 4 bases; nucleotides not matched to a gene: 7. The sample originates from a study of blood T cell repertoires in COVID-19. Study-wide background: Acute and convalescent COVID-19 samples came from the United States, Italy and Spain.

The authors' processing: Reference gene primers were amplified, and this amplification served to estimate nucleated cell counts. Here immunoSEQ multiplex PCR was the method, and the copy in TCRdb shows in-frame clones only, minus some. D and trimming come from the DNA, and the V and J calls and clone size come from that table. The top ten clones hold roughly 14% of a sample with 90,000 or so clones, about three quarters of them seen once. The rearrangement links TRBV5-5 to TRBJ2-3; 10 positions match TRBD2. The sample comprised peripheral blood. The sequence derives from a woman older than 75 with acute or convalescent COVID-19. The CDR3 is CASSLGTSVFPDTQYF. The CDR3 DNA reads as TGTGCCAGCAGCTTAGGGACTAGCGTTTTTCCAGATACGCAGTATTTT.